The clone carrying this T cell receptor beta chain was counted a single time. Other DNA sequences in the same sample also yield this CDR3. CDR3 size: 14 residues. Trimming removed 4 bases at V and 0 bases at J, with 9 bases between. The germline V gene has CDR1 SGHRS and CDR2 YFSETQ. This record comes from a study of blood T cell repertoires in COVID-19. Study summary: T cells, B-cell-depleted T cells, or PBMCs supplied cDNA or gDNA.

Source study methods: For nucleated cells, counts were estimated from reference gene primer amplification. Only in-frame clones appear in the TCRdb table, and some are missing; sequencing was by immunoSEQ multiplex PCR. That table gives V, J and clone size, and the DNA gave D and trimming. The sample consists of tens of thousands of clones, around 87% of them appearing once. This sequence was found in a middle-aged man with acute or convalescent COVID-19. The V call is TRBV5-1, the J call TRBJ2-3, with a tentative D call TRBD2 (6 bases). Sequenced sample: peripheral blood. CDR3 loop: CASSLGLSTDTQYF. In nucleotides, the CDR3 is TGCGCCAGCAGCCTGGGACTGAGCACAGATACGCAGTATTTT.